These 13 T cell receptor beta chains were all obtained from the same sample, sequenced in a study of radiation and T cells in renal cell carcinoma. Specified time point: baseline pretreatment blood. Indicated treatment: 15 Gy SBRT to primary tumor, nephrectomy 4 weeks later. Repertoires were generated with immunoSEQ multiplex PCR, while TCRdb's copy carries only in-frame clones and drops some. The sample carries around 160,000 clones, 88% recorded once. The material was blood, obtained from a patient whose treatment included radiotherapy and nephrectomy. These receptors originate from a woman aged 70-85 years with renal cell carcinoma.

The chain links TRBV28 to TRBJ2-7; TRBD2 might be the D (5 bases). CDR1 and CDR2 from the germline V gene are MDHEN and SYDVKM. Trimming removed 3 bases at V and 2 bases at J, with 14 bases between. The CDR3 has 15 residues. The CDR3 coding sequence is TGTGCCAGCAGTTTTGGTTCTTTGGGAGCCTACGAGCAGTACTTC. It yields the protein CASSFGSLGAYEQYF.

The chain is built from TRBV27 and TRBJ2-3; 7 bases match TRBD2. Germline V lookup: CDR1 MNHEY, CDR2 SMNVEV (reference sequence). Trimming cost V 6 bases and J 2 bases; bases outside gene matches: 8. The CDR3 is 15 residues long. CDR3 DNA: TGTGCCAGCAGCTGGGGGGGGACTCCCACAGATACGCAGTATTTT. Residues: CASSWGGTPTDTQYF.

The chain is built from TRBV6-5 and TRBJ2-5; D ambiguous. There are 13 residues in the CDR3. V lost 8 bases to trimming and J lost 2 bases, with 12 bases between them. The germline V gene has CDR1 MNHEY and CDR2 SVGAGI. CDR3 region: CASLVRLQETQYF. In nucleotides, the CDR3 is TGTGCCAGCCTCGTACGGTTACAAGAGACCCAGTACTTC.

This sequence joins TRBV10-3 and TRBJ1-6, with D perhaps matching TRBD1 (6 bases). CDR3 length equals 13 residues. V was clipped by 11 bases and J by 5 bases, with 13 bases between them. Germline V CDR1 and CDR2: ENHRY, SYGVKD. CDR3: CASGQQDNSPLHF. The CDR3 DNA is TGTGCCTCCGGACAGCAAGATAATTCACCCCTCCACTTT.

The V gene is TRBV29-1, the J gene TRBJ2-4; TRBD1 aligns across 10 bases. CDR3 length: 17 residues. Germline-derived CDR1 and CDR2 are SQVTM and ANQGSEA. With 5 bases clipped from V and 0 bases from J, the junction kept 10 bases outside the gene matches. CDR3 loop: CSVSTGGSGVAKNIQYF. In DNA, the CDR3 is TGCAGCGTTTCGACAGGGGGCAGTGGGGTAGCCAAAAACATTCAGTACTTC.

This chain joins TRBV30 and TRBJ1-1; weak D call: TRBD1 (6 bases). This CDR3 is built from 12 residues. V lost 3 bases, J lost 6 bases, and 11 bases lay in between. CDR1 is GTSNPN, CDR2 SVGIG, per germline (reference sequence). The CDR3 DNA reads TGTGCCTGGAGCTTGGGGGCAGCTGAAGCTTTCTTT. Residues: CAWSLGAAEAFF.

This clone has a single count. The chain combines TRBV6-6 with TRBJ2-7; D uncertain. CDR1 is MNHNY, CDR2 SVGAGI, per germline (reference sequence). V was trimmed by 6 bases and J by 4 bases, leaving 7 bases between them. This CDR3 comprises 11 residues. The CDR3 region is CASSHQYEQYF. For the CDR3, the DNA is TGTGCCAGCAGCCACCAATACGAGCAGTACTTC.

The chain recombines TRBV6-6 with TRBJ2-1; no firm D call. CDR3 length: 12 amino acids. V shed 6 bases and J shed 6 bases, with 9 bases lying between them. Germline loops: CDR1 MNHNY, CDR2 SVGAGI (reference sequence). The CDR3 reads CASRPGSNEQFF. The CDR3 bases are TGTGCCAGCAGGCCCGGGTCCAATGAGCAGTTCTTC.

The V and J genes are TRBV25-1 and TRBJ1-3; D gene unclear. The ends were cut back, 1 base at V and 7 bases at J, with 5 bases in the middle. Germline-derived CDR1 and CDR2 are MGHDK and SYGVNS. CDR3 size: 12 residues. The CDR3 spells CASSESRNTIYF. In nucleotides, the CDR3 is TGTGCCAGCAGTGAATCCCGGAACACCATATATTTT.

Comment on this clone: Other DNA variants within this sample encode the same CDR3. The gene calls are TRBV5-1 and TRBJ1-1; D unclear. CDR1 SGHRS and CDR2 YFSETQ come from the germline V gene. CDR3 length: 13 residues. The V end was cut by 2 bases, the J end by 1 base, with 6 bases between. This CDR3 is CASSLGRNTEAFF. CDR3 DNA sequence: TGCGCCAGCAGCTTAGGGAGGAACACTGAAGCTTTCTTT.

This clone was counted between two and nine times. The gene calls are TRBV11-3 and TRBJ2-2; D may match TRBD1 or TRBD2 (5 bases each). V was pared by 0 bases and J by 6 bases, with 11 bases between. The CDR3 is made up of 15 amino acids. The germline V gene has CDR1 SGHNT and CDR2 YENEEA. CDR3 amino acids: CASSLEGLGAGELFF. The DNA of the CDR3 is TGTGCCAGCAGCTTAGAGGGTTTGGGGGCCGGGGAGCTGTTTTTT.

This sequence joins TRBV19 and TRBJ1-6, with D perhaps TRBD1 (5 bases). The CDR3 extends over 15 amino acids. The ends were cut back, 4 bases at V and 7 bases at J, with 14 bases in the middle. The V gene's germline CDR1 is LNHDA and CDR2 SQIVND (reference sequence). CDR3 in amino acids: CASSNLPEGNSPLHF. CDR3 DNA sequence: TGTGCCAGTAGTAACCTTCCAGAGGGGAATTCACCCCTCCACTTT.

The CDR3 loop reads CASSRVLNTEAFF. CDR3 nucleotides: TGTGCCAGCAGCCGAGTCCTGAACACTGAAGCTTTCTTT. The rearrangement links TRBV28 to TRBJ1-1; D ambiguous. The CDR3 covers 13 residues. Per the germline V gene, CDR1 is MDHEN and CDR2 is SYDVKM. Trimming pared 6 bases from V and 0 bases from J, leaving 8 bases between.